The rows below give T cell receptor beta chains drawn from one sample of a study of long-term antiretroviral therapy in people with HIV. Data came from immunoSEQ multiplex PCR; TCRdb stores just in-frame clones and leaves some out. The sample gives tens of thousands of clones, under 90% of which show up once; around 10% is in the top ten. Sequences were derived from unsorted PBMCs, sampled 2.4 years after starting antiretroviral therapy. The receptor set was obtained from a man between 35 and 55 years old with HIV. Both conserved end residues are part of each CDR3. The D gene is left open where the match is weak. Clone size appears in some rows only: once, few, many, or a class for an expanded clone.

j_call: TRBJ1-5; d_call: NA; clone_size: NA; v_call: TRBV6-6; cdr3_aa: CASSGGGDSNQPQHF; cdr3_nt: TGTGCCAGCAGTGGGGGGGGAGATAGCAATCAGCCCCAGCATTTT
j_call: TRBJ2-7; d_call: TRBD1; clone_size: NA; v_call: TRBV11-2; cdr3_aa: CASSQQGLEQYF; cdr3_nt: TGTGCCAGCAGCCAACAGGGGCTCGAGCAGTACTTC
j_call: TRBJ1-6; d_call: NA; clone_size: NA; v_call: TRBV7-6; cdr3_aa: CAAWAGVGHPPLHF; cdr3_nt: TGTGCCGCCTGGGCCGGGGTGGGCCATCCACCCCTCCACTTT
j_call: TRBJ2-5; d_call: TRBD2; clone_size: NA; v_call: TRBV28; cdr3_aa: CASSYGLAEYRRETQYF; cdr3_nt: TGTGCCAGCAGCTACGGACTAGCGGAATACCGCCGGGAGACCCAGTACTTC
j_call: TRBJ2-5; d_call: NA; clone_size: NA; v_call: TRBV6-1; cdr3_aa: CASTRGQETQYF; cdr3_nt: TGTGCCAGCACGAGGGGTCAAGAGACCCAGTACTTC
j_call: TRBJ2-1; d_call: TRBD2; clone_size: NA; v_call: TRBV7-9; cdr3_aa: CASSRGGNEQFF; cdr3_nt: TGTGCCAGCAGCCGGGGGGGCAATGAGCAGTTCTTC
j_call: TRBJ1-5; d_call: NA; clone_size: NA; v_call: TRBV1; cdr3_aa: CTSSLCRDPTVINNSNQPQHF; cdr3_nt: TGCACCAGCAGCTTGTGCAGGGACCCGACCGTCATCAATAATAGCAATCAGCCCCAGCATTTT
j_call: TRBJ1-1; d_call: NA; clone_size: NA; v_call: TRBV13; cdr3_aa: CASSQKAGSLGNTEAFF; cdr3_nt: TGTGCCAGCAGCCAAAAGGCAGGGTCCCTGGGGAACACTGAAGCTTTCTTT
j_call: TRBJ1-1; d_call: NA; clone_size: NA; v_call: TRBV15; cdr3_aa: CATSRVRHFEAFF; cdr3_nt: TGTGCCACCAGCAGAGTTAGACACTTTGAAGCTTTCTTT
j_call: TRBJ2-3; d_call: NA; clone_size: NA; v_call: TRBV7-8; cdr3_aa: CASRGATDTQYF; cdr3_nt: TGTGCCAGCAGGGGGGCCACAGATACGCAGTATTTT
j_call: TRBJ2-7; d_call: NA; clone_size: NA; v_call: TRBV6-1; cdr3_aa: CASSPSQGGYEQYF; cdr3_nt: TGTGCCAGCAGTCCCTCACAGGGGGGGTACGAGCAGTACTTC
j_call: TRBJ2-1; d_call: TRBD1; clone_size: NA; v_call: TRBV6-1; cdr3_aa: CASPTGAPNEQFF; cdr3_nt: TGTGCCAGTCCGACAGGGGCTCCCAATGAGCAGTTCTTC
j_call: TRBJ2-3; d_call: TRBD1; clone_size: once; v_call: TRBV19; cdr3_aa: CASSGQGLTDTQYF; cdr3_nt: TGTGCCAGTAGTGGACAGGGGTTGACAGATACGCAGTATTTT
j_call: TRBJ1-1; d_call: NA; clone_size: few; v_call: TRBV10-3; cdr3_aa: CAISPGRMNTEAFF; cdr3_nt: TGTGCCATCAGCCCGGGACGGATGAACACTGAAGCTTTCTTT
j_call: TRBJ2-5; d_call: NA; clone_size: NA; v_call: TRBV2; cdr3_aa: CASKGLLNQETQYF; cdr3_nt: TGTGCCAGCAAGGGGTTGTTGAACCAAGAGACCCAGTACTTC
j_call: TRBJ1-1; d_call: NA; clone_size: once; v_call: TRBV9; cdr3_aa: CASSPNAGTLNTEAFF; cdr3_nt: TGTGCCAGCAGCCCGAACGCCGGGACATTGAACACTGAAGCTTTCTTT
j_call: TRBJ2-7; d_call: NA; clone_size: NA; v_call: TRBV19; cdr3_aa: CASSIGPTNPYEQYF; cdr3_nt: TGTGCCAGTAGTATAGGGCCTACGAATCCCTACGAGCAGTACTTC
j_call: TRBJ2-1; d_call: NA; clone_size: NA; v_call: TRBV10-3; cdr3_aa: CAISDGGVNEQFF; cdr3_nt: TGTGCCATCAGTGACGGAGGGGTCAATGAGCAGTTCTTC
j_call: TRBJ1-2; d_call: TRBD1; clone_size: few; v_call: TRBV18; cdr3_aa: CASSSGQGDSYTF; cdr3_nt: TGTGCCAGCTCATCGGGACAGGGGGATAGCTACACCTTC
j_call: TRBJ2-1; d_call: TRBD2; clone_size: NA; v_call: TRBV6-1; cdr3_aa: CASSGRSSGVNEQFF; cdr3_nt: TGTGCCAGCAGTGGGAGATCTAGCGGGGTGAATGAGCAGTTCTTC
j_call: TRBJ2-5; d_call: NA; clone_size: once; v_call: TRBV30; cdr3_aa: CACGQGETQYF; cdr3_nt: TGTGCCTGTGGACAAGGAGAGACCCAGTACTTC
j_call: TRBJ2-7; d_call: NA; clone_size: medium-sized; v_call: TRBV29-1; cdr3_aa: CSVLGGQPYEQYF; cdr3_nt: TGCAGCGTTTTGGGGGGGCAGCCCTACGAGCAGTACTTC
j_call: TRBJ1-6; d_call: TRBD1; clone_size: NA; v_call: TRBV25-1; cdr3_aa: CASRDMTGWNSPLHF; cdr3_nt: TGTGCCAGCAGGGACATGACAGGGTGGAATTCACCCCTCCACTTT
j_call: TRBJ2-5; d_call: TRBD1; clone_size: NA; v_call: TRBV6-5; cdr3_aa: CASSSAGTGAQYF; cdr3_nt: TGTGCCAGCAGTTCCGCCGGTACAGGGGCCCAGTACTTC
j_call: TRBJ1-1; d_call: NA; clone_size: once; v_call: TRBV28; cdr3_aa: CASSVAANTEAFF; cdr3_nt: TGTGCCAGCAGTGTTGCCGCGAACACTGAAGCTTTCTTT
j_call: TRBJ2-1; d_call: TRBD2; clone_size: NA; v_call: TRBV19; cdr3_aa: CASSIAVIIPGGSAEQFF; cdr3_nt: TGTGCCAGTAGTATAGCAGTAATCATTCCGGGAGGGTCGGCGGAGCAGTTCTTC
j_call: TRBJ2-7; d_call: NA; clone_size: NA; v_call: TRBV28; cdr3_aa: CASSFIGSPPEQYF; cdr3_nt: TGTGCCAGCAGTTTTATCGGCAGCCCCCCGGAGCAGTACTTC
j_call: TRBJ2-7; d_call: NA; clone_size: NA; v_call: TRBV5-1; cdr3_aa: CASSPTQGPGEQYF; cdr3_nt: TGCGCCAGCAGTCCGACCCAGGGTCCGGGTGAGCAGTACTTC
j_call: TRBJ2-1; d_call: NA; clone_size: NA; v_call: TRBV20-1; cdr3_aa: CSARSDNEQFF; cdr3_nt: TGCAGTGCTAGGTCGGACAATGAGCAGTTCTTC
j_call: TRBJ2-3; d_call: NA; clone_size: NA; v_call: TRBV29-1; cdr3_aa: CSVFGDALLTQYF; cdr3_nt: TGCAGCGTTTTTGGGGACGCGCTCTTGACGCAGTATTTT
j_call: TRBJ1-2; d_call: NA; clone_size: NA; v_call: TRBV4-2; cdr3_aa: CASSLGGQTVGYTF; cdr3_nt: TGTGCCAGCAGCCTCGGAGGACAGACAGTAGGCTACACCTTC
j_call: TRBJ2-1; d_call: TRBD1; clone_size: NA; v_call: TRBV11-3; cdr3_aa: CASSARGGRGPNEQFF; cdr3_nt: TGTGCCAGCAGCGCCCGGGGTGGCAGGGGGCCCAATGAGCAGTTCTTC
j_call: TRBJ2-1; d_call: NA; clone_size: NA; v_call: TRBV4-3; cdr3_aa: CASSQEVGTPREFF; cdr3_nt: TGCGCCAGCAGCCAAGAAGTTGGGACCCCTAGGGAGTTCTTC
j_call: TRBJ1-4; d_call: NA; clone_size: NA; v_call: TRBV19; cdr3_aa: CASSISEKLFF; cdr3_nt: TGTGCCAGTAGTATCTCTGAAAAACTGTTTTTT
j_call: TRBJ2-7; d_call: NA; clone_size: once; v_call: TRBV18; cdr3_aa: CASSPLPPPYEQYF; cdr3_nt: TGTGCCAGCTCACCACTCCCGCCGCCCTACGAGCAGTACTTC
j_call: TRBJ2-3; d_call: TRBD1; clone_size: NA; v_call: TRBV28; cdr3_aa: CASSFKQGTDTQYF; cdr3_nt: TGTGCCAGCAGTTTTAAACAGGGGACAGATACGCAGTATTTT
j_call: TRBJ2-7; d_call: TRBD2; clone_size: NA; v_call: TRBV4-2; cdr3_aa: CASSQGTSRIYEQYF; cdr3_nt: TGTGCCAGCAGCCAAGGGACTAGCCGTATATACGAGCAGTACTTC
j_call: TRBJ1-5; d_call: NA; clone_size: once; v_call: TRBV18; cdr3_aa: CASSPGSNQPQHF; cdr3_nt: TGTGCCAGCTCCCCGGGGAGCAATCAGCCCCAGCATTTT
j_call: TRBJ2-1; d_call: TRBD1; clone_size: NA; v_call: TRBV18; cdr3_aa: CASSPGQGGNEQFF; cdr3_nt: TGTGCCAGCTCACCAGGACAGGGGGGAAATGAGCAGTTCTTC